The entry below gives a single T cell receptor beta chain sequence along with its context. The data were obtained in a study of PD-1 blockade in classical Hodgkin lymphoma. Sequenced by immunoSEQ multiplex PCR; TCRdb stores in-frame clones only, minus some. The repertoire consists of approximately 32,000 clones, with roughly four fifths occurring once and the leading ten covering around 30%. Germline V CDR1 and CDR2: SGHRS, YFSETQ. Trimming removed 5 bases from V and 3 bases from J, with 17 bases in between. The CDR3 totals 15 residues. Every single patient, without exception, relapsed after autologous stem cell transplantation, and brentuximab vedotin exposure varied.

The sample consisted of peripheral blood mononuclear cells (PBMCs), taken at baseline. The TCR originated in a human donor with classical Hodgkin lymphoma. The chain joins TRBV5-1 to TRBJ1-1; D is possibly TRBD1 (5 bases). CDR3 bases: TGCGCCAGCAGACGGGTGATGGGACTCGACACTGAAGCTTTCTTT. Protein sequence: CASRRVMGLDTEAFF.